The source of this T cell receptor (beta chain) is a study of OX40 agonist ivuxolimab in advanced cancers. Study overall: Administration of intravenous ivuxolimab to patients occurred every 2 weeks at 0.01 to 10 mg/kg.

TCRdb's table, derived via immunoSEQ multiplex PCR, lists solely in-frame clones and lacks some. The sample contains some 97,000 clones, about nine tenths of which appear only once. Germline lookup yields CDR1 SGHRS and CDR2 YFSETQ. V was trimmed by 0 bases and J by 2 bases, leaving 9 bases between them. CDR3 size: 14 residues. This chain joins TRBV5-1 and TRBJ2-7, with D perhaps TRBD1 (5 bases). Sequencing used CD4+ or CD8+ T cells sorted from blood, obtained in a trial of the OX40 agonist ivuxolimab. This TCR was sampled from an adult with an advanced solid tumor such as melanoma, head and neck, liver or kidney cancer. The CDR3 DNA follows: TGCGCCAGCAGCTTGGGACAGTTCGCCTACGAGCAGTACTTC. Protein product: CASSLGQFAYEQYF.